This T cell receptor (beta chain) is from a study of control samples from healthy donors and cancer patients. V was clipped by 7 bases and J by 7 bases; unmatched bases: 5. The CDR3 totals 13 residues. In germline, CDR1 is SGHAT, CDR2 FQNNGV. Some clones are missing from TCRdb's copy, which holds only in-frame ones; the method was immunoSEQ multiplex PCR. The sample shows tens of thousands of clones, approximately 90% of them seen only once. Specimen: blood. This TCR came from a man aged 45-60 years in good health. The rearrangement links TRBV11-2 to TRBJ1-4; 8 bases line up with TRBD1. CDR3 sequence (DNA): TGTGCCAGCACCACAGGGGGGGGTGAAAAACTGTTTTTT. Translated: CASTTGGGEKLFF.